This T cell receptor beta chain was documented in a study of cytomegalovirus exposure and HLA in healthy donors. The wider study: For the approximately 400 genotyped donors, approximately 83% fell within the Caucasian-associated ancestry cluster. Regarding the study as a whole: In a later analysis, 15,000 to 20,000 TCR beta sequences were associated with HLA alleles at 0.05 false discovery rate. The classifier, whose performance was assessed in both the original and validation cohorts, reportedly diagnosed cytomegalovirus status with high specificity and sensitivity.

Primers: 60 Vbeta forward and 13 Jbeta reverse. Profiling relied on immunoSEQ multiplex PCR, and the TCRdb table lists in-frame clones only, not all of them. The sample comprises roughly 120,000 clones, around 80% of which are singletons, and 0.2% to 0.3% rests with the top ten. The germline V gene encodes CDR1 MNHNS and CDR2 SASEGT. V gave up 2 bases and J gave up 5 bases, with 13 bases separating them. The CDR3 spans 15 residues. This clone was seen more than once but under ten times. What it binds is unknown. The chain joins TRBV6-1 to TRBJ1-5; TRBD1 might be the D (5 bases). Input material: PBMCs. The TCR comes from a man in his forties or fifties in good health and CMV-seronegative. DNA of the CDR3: TGTGCCAGCAGTGAAACTTTCTGGGGCCATCAGCCCCAGCATTTT. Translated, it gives CASSETFWGHQPQHF.